This T cell receptor (beta chain) is drawn from a study of identifying expanded T cells in peripheral blood (dated by TCRdb to between 2017 and 2020). Describing the broader study: Technical replicates were generated by sequencing separate aliquots of the same genomic DNA pool, with four replicates compared pairwise. General study outcomes and caveats: Between technical replicates the binomial model flagged 0.9 to 1.5 differentially abundant clones, whereas over roughly two weeks the binomial model flagged about 15 and over approximately four weeks about 19. The authors expected that biological variance in healthy repertoires might rise further over much longer intervals, such as months to years. Across all healthy-donor time intervals, the beta-binomial model significantly lowered both the number of clones called differentially abundant and the false-positive rate. Variance in clone template counts between roughly two-week samples significantly increased with total template count across all healthy donors.

Concerning this clone: There is no known antigen for this receptor. Base qualities are missing; no much larger clone stands one base away.

During the collection period, no immune events, such as infections, were documented for the healthy donors. Time-dependent variance in a beta-binomial model of T-cell clone differential abundance was calibrated using healthy-donor blood repertoires as a training cohort. There were 10 healthy donors in the training cohort, of whom 3 were female and 7 were male. An age range of roughly 25 to 65 years, with an average of 43 years, was recorded for the donors. Whole blood was collected from each healthy donor at three time points spaced two weeks apart and obtained from a commercial supplier. For immunosequencing, genomic DNA was extracted from unsorted whole blood. TCRbeta CDR3 regions were profiled by bias-controlled multiplex PCR amplification of genomic DNA with the immunoSEQ Assay. For the original study's pipeline: The absolute abundance of each unique TCRbeta CDR3 region was quantified after sequences were collapsed and filtered. Two models were used to test differential abundance: a binomial model (Fisher-equivalent) and a beta-binomial model that adds time-dependent variance fitted from healthy donors. Clones with fewer than 5 combined templates were removed, and differential abundance was called for clones with a Benjamini-Hochberg FDR below 0.01. In the beta-binomial model, variance was expressed as a function of the total template count across the two samples, in the form v = (b*log(k)+a)^2. The table was pulled from immuneACCESS by TCRdb, which kept in-frame rearrangements only. Such tables lose some clones; where checked, under half of the loss comes from unresolved V genes, and the rest has no known cause. V and J calls and clone size come straight from that table; D and trimming were deduced from the DNA. The sample table holds about 54,000 clones, of which about 92% were seen once. Together, the top ten hold 3.6% of the sample.

The cysteine opens and the phenylalanine closes a CDR3 of 14 amino acids. CDR3 DNA only is kept here, 42 bases in frame from base 1. Based on the germline V gene, the CDR1 and CDR2 sequences are MGHDK and SYGVNS. The trim is 0 bases for V and 3 bases for J, with a gap of 8 bases between the germline ends. The specimen was blood. The sequence links TRBV25-1 to TRBJ2-5; the D gene is perhaps TRBD1, on 5 matching bases. The clonotype originates from a person aged 18 to 70 in good health. CDR3 region: CASSEYDSKETQYF. Read as DNA, the sequence is TGTGCCAGCAGTGAATATGACAGTAAAGAGACCCAGTACTTC.